A selection of T cell receptor beta chains follows, all from one sample in a study of early T cells in non-severe SARS-CoV-2 infection. TCRdb ran MiXCR on the 5' RACE reads and lists one entry per CDR3 protein. The top ten clones hold approximately 4.5% of a sample with approximately 73,000 distinct CDR3 sequences, around 10% of them seen once. Material: whole blood. The receptors here all came from an adult who was a healthcare worker with PCR-confirmed SARS-CoV-2 infection or an uninfected control (not recorded which). Each CDR3 is given with its conserved first and last residue. Each record gives: CDR3 protein, CDR3 DNA, J gene, clone size, V gene, D gene. A D gene is named only where the DNA matches it firmly. Clone size, where shown, is once, few, many, or a class for clones that have expanded.

CASSYLPDRDYGNTIYF	TGTGCCAGCAGTTACTTACCCGACAGGGATTACGGAAACACCATATATTTT	TRBJ1-3	few	TRBV6-6	TRBD1
CASRDREQNSPLHF	TGTGCCAGCAGGGACAGGGAACAGAATTCACCCCTCCACTTT	TRBJ1-6	.	TRBV6-6	TRBD1
CASSLEISGANVLTF	TGCGCCAGCAGCTTAGAGATTTCTGGGGCCAACGTCCTGACTTTC	TRBJ2-6	many	TRBV5-1	.
CASSPGTSGLNEQFF	TGTGCCAGCAGCCCAGGGACTAGCGGCCTCAATGAGCAGTTCTTC	TRBJ2-1	many	TRBV11-2	TRBD2
CASSKTSYSDTQYF	TGCGCCAGCAGCAAAACTAGTTACTCAGATACGCAGTATTTT	TRBJ2-3	.	TRBV5-1	.
CASRAGTAYEQYF	TGTGCCAGCAGAGCCGGGACAGCCTACGAGCAGTACTTC	TRBJ2-7	.	TRBV6-5	TRBD1
CASSIRTSGAAQYF	TGTGCCAGCAGCATACGGACTAGCGGGGCCGCGCAGTATTTT	TRBJ2-3	few	TRBV5-6	TRBD2
CASSNTVGTGGYGYTF	TGTGCCAGCAGTAACACCGTCGGGACAGGGGGCTATGGCTACACCTTC	TRBJ1-2	few	TRBV12-3/TRBV12-4	TRBD1
CASSPGTLAYEQYF	TGTGCCAGTAGTCCCGGGACCCTGGCCTACGAGCAGTACTTC	TRBJ2-7	.	TRBV19	.
CSVEVEQFF	TGCAGCGTTGAAGTTGAGCAGTTCTTC	TRBJ2-1	many	TRBV29-1	.
CASSQGQRSPYGYTF	TGCGCCAGCAGCCAAGGACAGAGAAGCCCCTATGGCTACACCTTC	TRBJ1-2	few	TRBV4-3	.
CSVAFGTEAFF	TGCAGCGTTGCCTTTGGGACTGAAGCTTTCTTT	TRBJ1-1	many	TRBV29-1	.
CASSLLGSYEQYF	TGTGCCAGCTCACTCCTAGGGTCCTACGAGCAGTACTTC	TRBJ2-7	.	TRBV18	.
CASSLWGADTGELFF	TGTGCCAGCAGTTTGTGGGGGGCGGACACCGGGGAGCTGTTTTTT	TRBJ2-2	many	TRBV12-3/TRBV12-4	.
CASSLNGFASSYNSPLHF	TGTGCCAGCAGCTTAAACGGTTTTGCGAGCTCCTATAATTCACCCCTCCACTTT	TRBJ1-6	many	TRBV7-6	.
CASIRGQSYSGNTIYF	TGTGCCAGCATCCGGGGGCAGTCTTACTCTGGAAACACCATATATTTT	TRBJ1-3	many	TRBV11-2	.
CASSYRPDYEQYF	TGTGCCAGCAGTTACAGGCCCGACTACGAGCAGTACTTC	TRBJ2-7	.	TRBV6-2/TRBV6-3	.
CASSFLSHTEAFF	TGTGCCAGCAGCTTCCTGAGCCACACTGAAGCTTTCTTT	TRBJ1-1	many	TRBV5-6	.
CSVGQFMNTEAFF	TGCAGCGTTGGACAGTTCATGAACACTGAAGCTTTCTTT	TRBJ1-1	.	TRBV29-1	.
CSARDTAYANTGELFF	TGCAGTGCTAGAGATACGGCTTACGCGAACACCGGGGAGCTGTTTTTT	TRBJ2-2	few	TRBV20-1	.
CASSPHSTGLSYEQYF	TGTGCCAGCAGTCCCCATTCGACAGGTCTCTCCTACGAGCAGTACTTC	TRBJ2-7	many	TRBV6-6	.
CASIDVGASYNEQFF	TGTGCCAGTATTGACGTGGGGGCGTCCTACAATGAGCAGTTCTTC	TRBJ2-1	many	TRBV19	.
CATGERGGSTDTQYF	TGTGCCACCGGCGAGCGGGGGGGCAGCACAGATACGCAGTATTTT	TRBJ2-3	many	TRBV24-1	TRBD2
CSASPPGTDTQYF	TGCAGTGCTAGCCCTCCAGGCACAGATACGCAGTATTTT	TRBJ2-3	many	TRBV20-1	.
CASRTGDAPLHF	TGTGCCAGTAGGACAGGGGATGCACCCCTCCACTTT	TRBJ1-6	few	TRBV6-6	TRBD1
CASSGWDGHEQYF	TGTGCCAGCAGCGGATGGGACGGCCACGAGCAGTACTTC	TRBJ2-7	few	TRBV4-2	.
CASRGDSSGTEAFF	TGTGCCAGCAGGGGCGACAGCTCGGGGACTGAAGCTTTCTTT	TRBJ1-1	many	TRBV7-2	.
CASSLWTGEDTQYF	TGTGCCAGCAGCTTGTGGACGGGGGAAGATACGCAGTATTTT	TRBJ2-3	many	TRBV5-6	.
CASSSRGGYGYTF	TGTGCCAGCAGCTCCAGGGGTGGCTATGGCTACACCTTC	TRBJ1-2	many	TRBV7-6	.
CASSFSPGDTQYF	TGTGCCAGCAGCTTCTCCCCGGGGGATACGCAGTATTTT	TRBJ2-3	.	TRBV11-2	.
CASSYSESTGELFF	TGTGCCAGCAGTTACTCTGAGTCGACCGGGGAGCTGTTTTTT	TRBJ2-2	.	TRBV6-6	.
CSVEDQTASYEQYF	TGCAGCGTTGAAGACCAGACGGCCTCCTACGAGCAGTACTTC	TRBJ2-7	.	TRBV29-1	.
CSVQGSTGETQYF	TGCAGTGTACAGGGTTCGACAGGGGAGACCCAGTACTTC	TRBJ2-5	.	TRBV29-1	TRBD1
CASSYGQRRTDTQYF	TGTGCCAGCAGCTATGGACAGAGACGCACAGATACGCAGTATTTT	TRBJ2-3	many	TRBV5-6	.
CASSPGQGRGSYGYTF	TGTGCCAGCAGCCCCGGACAGGGCCGGGGGTCCTATGGCTACACCTTC	TRBJ1-2	.	TRBV7-9	TRBD1
CSLWGNTGELFF	TGCAGTTTGTGGGGAAACACCGGGGAGCTGTTTTTT	TRBJ2-2	few	TRBV20-1	.
CASSHRLGTDTQYF	TGTGCCAGCAGCCATCGGTTAGGCACAGATACGCAGTATTTT	TRBJ2-3	.	TRBV14	.
CSARERTPSSYNEQFF	TGCAGTGCTAGAGAGAGGACTCCGAGCTCCTACAATGAGCAGTTCTTC	TRBJ2-1	few	TRBV20-1	.
CASSLETSHDEQYF	TGTGCCAGCAGCTTAGAGACTAGCCATGACGAGCAGTACTTC	TRBJ2-7	many	TRBV11-2	TRBD2
CASSQGLAETQYF	TGTGCCAGCAGCCAGGGACTAGCAGAGACCCAGTACTTC	TRBJ2-5	.	TRBV7-9	TRBD2
CSVRGLAGKADTQYF	TGCAGCGTTCGGGGACTAGCGGGGAAGGCAGATACGCAGTATTTT	TRBJ2-3	.	TRBV29-1	TRBD2
CASSFPGLAGESTDTQYF	TGTGCCAGCAGCTTCCCGGGACTAGCGGGGGAGAGCACAGATACGCAGTATTTT	TRBJ2-3	many	TRBV7-2	TRBD2
CASSPGVDQPQHF	TGTGCCAGCTCACCGGGGGTGGATCAGCCCCAGCATTTT	TRBJ1-5	.	TRBV18	.